Detailed here is one TCR beta chain. Its cognate antigen is unknown. TCR beta cDNA was made from around 520 ng total RNA with a constant-region primer. Sequencing libraries for TCR beta derived from three nested multiplex PCR rounds that used slightly modified ARM-PCR. Running about 11 cycles apiece, the first two PCR rounds relied on TRBV1-TRBV30 forward primers together with a C-beta reverse primer. Via MiXCR, TCRdb re-called the multiplex PCR reads, giving one row per CDR3 protein. The sample lists approximately 92,000 distinct CDR3 sequences, around 68% seen once, with roughly 30% in the top ten. Investigators took RNA and DNA out together from roughly 21-30 mg of unsorted bulk tissue. These data are taken from a study of tumor-infiltrating lymphocytes in primary liver carcinoma. Whole-study context: The cohort included men and women aged 30 to 69 years. Sample yields of productive TCRbeta reads, ranging from roughly 3.65 to 8 million, were similar across tissue types. Spanning 4.2 to 10 cm, the tumors were T1-T3 N0M0. Notes on the study in general: Compared with blood, tumor repertoires held significantly more in their top 250 clones.

This CDR3 is built from 11 residues. V was pared by 5 bases and J by 5 bases, with 7 bases between. Germline V CDR1 and CDR2: SEHNR, FQNEAQ (reference sequence). This clonotype was sampled from a man aged 40-50 years with primary liver carcinoma and hepatitis B virus infection. The specimen was tumor-adjacent normal liver tissue. This chain uses TRBV7-9 with TRBJ2-7; no reliable D call. DNA for the CDR3: TGTGCCAGCAGCCCTCAAGACGAGCAGTACTTC. It encodes CASSPQDEQYF.